What follows describes a single T cell receptor (beta chain). Its cognate antigen is unknown. The CDR3 covers 12 residues. Trimming took 6 bases from V and 6 from J, leaving 11 bases between them. CDR1 is WNHNN and CDR2 is SYGVQD in the germline V gene (reference sequence). Data came from immunoSEQ multiplex PCR; TCRdb stores just in-frame clones and leaves some out. The data contain more than 95,000 clones, around 89% of them singletons. The sample belongs to a study of T cell responses to AZD1222 COVID-19 vaccine. General study points: Donors were chiefly white British, with a greater number of females, and clonal diversity was perhaps underestimated.

Here the sequenced sample was peripheral blood, taken on day 0 of AZD1222 vaccination. The chain carries TRBV10-1 and TRBJ1-1, with D unclear. The receptor comes from an adult in good health. The CDR3 DNA reads TGCGCCAGCAGGGACTTAGTCTCTGAAGCTTTCTTT. This gives the protein CASRDLVSEAFF.